This T cell receptor (beta chain) was captured by sequencing in a study of T cells after yellow fever vaccination. Whole-study context: Any fraction with a low cell number was prepared using SMART-Seq v4 Ultra Low Input.

Germline values: CDR1 MDHEN, CDR2 SYDVKM. V shed 3 bases and J shed 0 bases, with 6 bases lying between them. The CDR3 contains 14 residues. For this clonotype: Its specificity is not known.

Study-wide results and limits: Post-booster samples contained most primary-vaccination clones (approximately 95% CD4, approximately 88% CD8). Peak timing came faster in the weaker secondary response, day 5 versus 15.

Template switching with 5'RACE generated the TCR cDNA and added a universal primer site and UMIs. Each CDR3 protein is one row after TCRdb ran MiXCR on the 5' RACE reads. The sample gives about 130,000 distinct CDR3 sequences, 7.5% to 10% of which show up once; under 40% is in the top ten. The rearrangement joins TRBV28 to TRBJ1-3; no firm D call. Specimen: CD8+ T cells sorted from PBMCs, collected on the day of the yellow fever booster vaccination. The source of this sequence is a man between 18 and 35 years old who received the YFV17D yellow fever vaccine. CDR3: CASSLVRSGNTIYF. The CDR3 coding sequence is TGTGCCAGCAGTTTGGTTCGCTCTGGAAACACCATATATTTT.